This record concerns one T cell receptor (beta chain) sequence. The sample comes from a study of PD-L1 blockade in urothelial cancer. Whole-study context: Blood underwent analysis 3 weeks (second dose) and 6 weeks after treatment began. Median blood clonality was around 0.08, with tens of thousands of unique TCRs.

Clones were read by immunoSEQ multiplex PCR, and TCRdb kept only the in-frame ones, dropping some. The data show 44,000 or so clones, around 80% seen once. The CDR3 is 16 amino acids. V was pared by 1 base and J by 5 bases, with 17 bases between. The germline CDR1 and CDR2 sequences are SGHVS and FNYEAQ. The chain couples TRBV7-6 to TRBJ2-5; D ambiguous. The starting material was PBMCs, obtained around atezolizumab (anti-PD-L1) treatment. The receptor's source is a man aged 65 to 85 with urothelial cancer. The DNA of the CDR3 is TGTGCCAGCAGCTTAGAAATAGTTGGGCAAGGCGAGACCCAGTACTTC. It encodes CASSLEIVGQGETQYF.